This entry lists 8 T cell receptor beta chains sequenced from one sample in a study of T-cell memory formation after mild COVID-19. One entry per CDR3 protein, called by TCRdb with MiXCR from the 5' RACE reads. The sample has hundreds of thousands of distinct CDR3 sequences, 20% seen once. The sample consisted of PBMCs or a T cell subset sorted from them (not recorded which). The source of these receptors is an adult woman who had mild COVID-19 (a few samples of this study predate the infection). Cell type and time point are not known.

J is TRBJ2-2 and V is TRBV20-1; possibly TRBD2 for D (6 bases). The CDR3 consists of 14 residues. The germline gives CDR1 DFQATT, CDR2 SNEGSKA (reference sequence). V lost 3 bases to trimming and J lost 3 bases, with 11 bases between them. The CDR3 nucleotides read TGCAGTGCTAGGTGGCGGGGTGACACCGGGGAGCTGTTTTTT. Amino acid sequence: CSARWRGDTGELFF.

This chain links TRBV6-1 with TRBJ1-5, with unresolved D. This CDR3 has 14 residues. Germline assignment: CDR1 MNHNS and CDR2 SASEGT. V lost 1 base and J lost 6, with 10 bases in between. The CDR3 region is CASSEGAGGQPQHF. The CDR3 DNA sequence: TGTGCCAGCAGTGAAGGGGCAGGCGGTCAGCCCCAGCATTTT.

There are many counts of this clonotype. CDR3 loop: CASSQTSSTDTQYF. DNA of the CDR3: TGTGCCAGCAGCCAAACCTCTAGCACAGATACGCAGTATTTT. This chain links TRBV3-1 with TRBJ2-3; no definite D call. The CDR3 sequence is 14 residues long. V lost 2 bases, J lost 0 bases, and 6 bases lay in between. The germline V gene encodes CDR1 LGHDT and CDR2 YNNKEL (reference sequence).

This clonotype was counted between two and nine times. The chain joins TRBV5-1 to TRBJ2-1; 11 bases map to TRBD2. J was trimmed by 6 bases and V by 4 bases; bases with no gene match: 3. Germline V lookup: CDR1 SGHRS, CDR2 YFSETQ. This CDR3 is 14 amino acids long. CDR3 bases: TGCGCCAGCAGCATAGCGGGGGGGATCAATGAGCAGTTCTTC. It translates to CASSIAGGINEQFF.

This clonotype was seen more than once but under ten times. The genes are TRBV24-1 and TRBJ1-2; D not resolved. The CDR3 is 14 residues long. Germline CDR1 is KGHDR and CDR2 is SFDVKD. V shed 4 bases and J shed 4 bases, with 12 bases lying between them. CDR3 bases: TGTGCCACCAGTGACCCCGACCGATTCTATGGCTACACCTTC. It yields the protein CATSDPDRFYGYTF.

V is TRBV20-1 and J is TRBJ2-3, with D possibly matching TRBD1 (5 bases). V lost 3 bases to trimming and J lost 0 bases, with 19 bases between them. Germline CDR1 DFQATT, CDR2 SNEGSKA (reference sequence). The CDR3 has 17 residues. The CDR3 sequence is CSARDARVGSSTDTQYF. In nucleotides, the CDR3 is TGCAGTGCTAGGGACGCCAGGGTAGGGTCTAGCACAGATACGCAGTATTTT.

The chain joins TRBV7-9 to TRBJ1-1; TRBD1 aligns across 8 bases. The CDR3 length is 16 residues. The V gene end was trimmed by 5 bases and the J gene end by 1 base; junction bases not matched to a gene: 9. CDR1 is SEHNR, CDR2 FQNEAQ, per germline (reference sequence). Here the CDR3 DNA reads TGTGCCAGCAGCCTTCAGGGGGCGCGGGGGAACACTGAAGCTTTCTTT. It specifies CASSLQGARGNTEAFF. The full variable domain, in which reference TRBV7-9 and TRBJ1-1 provide the parts outside the CDR3, is DTGVSQNPRHKITKRGQNVTFRCDPISEHNRLYWYRQTLGQGPEFLTYFQNEAQLEKSRLLSDRFSAERPKGSFSTLEIQRTEQGDSAMYLCASSLQGARGNTEAFFGQGTRLTVV.

This clonotype was counted between two and nine times. The chain has TRBV4-3 and TRBJ1-2; D is unresolved. The V and J ends lost 0 bases and 3 bases respectively, with 11 bases between them. In germline, CDR1 is LGHNA, CDR2 YSLEER. CDR3 size: 15 residues. CDR3 sequence: CASSQDEGRYYGYTF. DNA for the CDR3: TGCGCCAGCAGCCAAGATGAAGGGAGATACTATGGCTACACCTTC.